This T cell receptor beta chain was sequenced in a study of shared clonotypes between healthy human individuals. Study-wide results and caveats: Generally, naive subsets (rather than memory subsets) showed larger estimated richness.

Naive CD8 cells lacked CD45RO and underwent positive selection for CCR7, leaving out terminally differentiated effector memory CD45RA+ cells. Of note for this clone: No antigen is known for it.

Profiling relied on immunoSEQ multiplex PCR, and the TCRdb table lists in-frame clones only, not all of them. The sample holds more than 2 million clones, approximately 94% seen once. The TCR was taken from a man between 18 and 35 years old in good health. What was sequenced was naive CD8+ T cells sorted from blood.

The CDR3 loop is CASSAWRGNTEAFF. The CDR3, as DNA: TGTGCCAGCAGTGCCTGGCGGGGGAACACTGAAGCTTTCTTT. V gene TRBV27 combines with J gene TRBJ1-1; D is unclear. The V end lost 5 bases, the J end lost 1 base, and 11 bases lay between the germline ends. The CDR3 totals 14 residues. The V gene's germline CDR1 is MNHEY and CDR2 SMNVEV (reference sequence).